The 28 T cell receptor beta chains below were found in one sample sequenced in a study of blood T cell repertoires in COVID-19. Here immunoSEQ multiplex PCR was the method, and the copy in TCRdb shows in-frame clones only, minus some. This sample has approximately 150,000 clones, with 70% to 90% found just once. Sequenced input: peripheral blood. Receptors originate from a woman at least 80 years old with COVID-19, enrolled during active disease.

The CDR3 is CASSLGASGILSGPFNEQFF. The DNA for the CDR3 is TGTGCCAGCAGCTTAGGGGCTAGCGGGATCCTCTCGGGCCCCTTCAATGAGCAGTTCTTC. The chain uses TRBV7-8 and TRBJ2-1; TRBD2 matches at 9 bases. The V gene end was trimmed by 1 base and the J gene end by 6 bases; junction bases not matched to a gene: 19. CDR1 and CDR2 from the germline V gene are SGHVS and FQNEAQ. The CDR3 is made up of 20 amino acids.

The sample holds a few counts of this clone. This rearrangement joins TRBV7-3 to TRBJ2-2, with 9 bases that match TRBD2. V gave up 4 bases and J gave up 5 bases; unmatched junction bases: 8. Germline assignment: CDR1 SGHTA and CDR2 FQGTGA. The CDR3 is 16 amino acids. DNA for the CDR3: TGTGCCAGCAGCTCGGCGATAGCGGGAGAGACCGGGGAGCTGTTTTTT. This encodes CASSSAIAGETGELFF.

V gene TRBV7-2 combines with J gene TRBJ2-7; TRBD2 matches 7 bases. Per the germline V gene, CDR1 is SGHTA and CDR2 is FQGNSA. The CDR3 runs 13 residues. The junction had 3 bases not matched to a gene; V was cut back by 4 bases and J by 3 bases. CDR3 coding DNA: TGTGCCAGCAGCTGGGGCGGGAGCTACGAGCAGTACTTC. Its translation is CASSWGGSYEQYF.

Only a few counts were recorded for this clone. V gene TRBV6-5 combines with J gene TRBJ2-1; the D gene is possibly TRBD2 (6 bases). The germline gives CDR1 MNHEY, CDR2 SVGAGI. The V gene lost 5 bases and the J gene lost 7 bases, with 12 bases spanning the gap. The CDR3 contains 13 residues. The CDR3: CASSTTRGNEQFF. In DNA, the CDR3 is TGTGCCAGCAGTACCACCCGGGGGAATGAGCAGTTCTTC.

The genes are TRBV5-1 and TRBJ1-1; no clear D gene. Germline CDR1 SGHRS, CDR2 YFSETQ. The V end was cut by 2 bases, the J end by 0 bases, with 11 bases between. The CDR3 has 15 amino acids. This CDR3 is CASSFSGGVNTEAFF. The CDR3 DNA reads TGCGCCAGCAGCTTCTCCGGAGGAGTGAACACTGAAGCTTTCTTT.

The rearrangement uses TRBV2 and TRBJ2-3, with 16 nucleotides matching TRBD2. Germline V gives CDR1 SNHLY, CDR2 FYNNEI. V shed 6 bases and J 3 bases; nucleotides not matched to a gene: 3. The CDR3 spans 16 residues. Written as DNA, the CDR3 is TGTGCCAGCAGCTTGGGACTAGCGGGAGGGACAGATACGCAGTATTTT. Its translation is CASSLGLAGGTDTQYF.

The rearrangement uses TRBV3-1 (or the pseudogene TRBV3-2) and TRBJ2-1; perhaps TRBD2 as D (7 bases). V was trimmed by 0 bases and J by 2 bases, leaving 11 bases between them. CDR3 length equals 16 residues. The germline V gene has CDR1 LGHDT and CDR2 YNNKEL (reference sequence). The CDR3 here is CASSQERGGAYNEQFF. CDR3 sequence (DNA): TGTGCCAGCAGCCAAGAAAGGGGGGGGGCCTACAATGAGCAGTTCTTC.

The chain uses TRBV7-2 and TRBJ2-3; D is unclear. With 3 bases removed from V and 6 bases from J, the gap between germline ends came to 7 bases. The germline V gene has CDR1 SGHTA and CDR2 FQGNSA. The CDR3 loop spans 12 amino acids. DNA of the CDR3: TGTGCCAGCAGCTTGATCCGGGATACGCAGTATTTT. Translated, it gives CASSLIRDTQYF. The variable domain in full, with the rest retrieved from reference TRBV7-2 and TRBJ2-3, is GAGVSQSPSNKVTEKGKDVELRCDPISGHTALYWYRQSLGQGLEFLIYFQGNSAPDKSGLPSDRFSAERTGGSVSTLTIQRTQQEDSAVYLCASSLIRDTQYFGPGTRLTVL.

The V and J genes are TRBV10-3 and TRBJ1-1; 7 bases are shared with TRBD1. V was pared by 9 bases and J by 1 base, with 5 bases of the junction left unmatched. The germline V gene has CDR1 ENHRY and CDR2 SYGVKD. The CDR3 covers 13 residues. This CDR3 reads CAMGDRANTEAFF. DNA for the CDR3: TGTGCCATGGGAGACAGGGCGAACACTGAAGCTTTCTTT.

The chain combines TRBV5-1 with TRBJ2-7, with 8 nucleotides matching TRBD1. The junction had 10 bases not matched to a gene; V was cut back by 6 bases and J by 5 bases. The germline CDR1 and CDR2 sequences are SGHRS and YFSETQ. The CDR3 covers 14 residues. The CDR3 DNA sequence: TGCGCCAGCACGGGGGCGGGACAGGTAAACGAGCAGTACTTC. Its protein is CASTGAGQVNEQYF.

The chain couples TRBV14 to TRBJ1-1; tentatively, D is TRBD1 (5 bases). This CDR3 has 15 residues. Deletions cut 2 bases from V and 5 bases from J, with 15 bases between. CDR1 and CDR2 from the germline V gene are SGHDN and FVKESK. Written as DNA, the CDR3 is TGTGCCAGCAGCCAAACTCCCGGGGGGGGAACTGAAGCTTTCTTT. This encodes CASSQTPGGGTEAFF.

This sequence joins TRBV25-1 and TRBJ2-5, with 9 bases that match TRBD2. CDR1 MGHDK and CDR2 SYGVNS come from the germline V gene. V lost 6 bases to trimming and J lost 1 base; unmatched junction nucleotides: 9. The CDR3 is made up of 16 amino acids. CDR3 sequence (DNA): TGTGCCAGCAGGGGGTGGCGGGAGGGGGCCCAAGAGACCCAGTACTTC. It specifies CASRGWREGAQETQYF. Full variable domain (remainder filled in from reference TRBV25-1 and TRBJ2-5): EADIYQTPRYLVIGTGKKITLECSQTMGHDKMYWYQQDPGMELHLIHYSYGVNSTEKGDLSSESTVSRIRTEHFPLTLESARPSHTSQYLCASRGWREGAQETQYFGPGTRLLVL.

The chain couples TRBV10-3 to TRBJ1-3; no clear D gene. V gave up 6 bases and J gave up 0 bases, with 15 bases separating them. The CDR3 is made up of 16 amino acids. The V gene's germline CDR1 is ENHRY and CDR2 SYGVKD. CDR3: CAISGIQRNSGNTIYF. In DNA, the CDR3 is TGTGCCATCAGCGGGATACAGAGAAACTCTGGAAACACCATATATTTT.

J is TRBJ1-1 and V is TRBV5-1; tentative D call: TRBD1 (6 bases). Trimming removed 0 bases from V and 6 bases from J, with 15 bases in between. Germline V gives CDR1 SGHRS, CDR2 YFSETQ. This CDR3 is 15 amino acids long. The DNA for the CDR3 is TGCGCCAGCAGCTTGGAGGGCAGGGGTTTCGCTGAAGCTTTCTTT. It yields the protein CASSLEGRGFAEAFF. The full variable domain, its missing parts supplied by reference TRBV5-1 and TRBJ1-1, is KAGVTQTPRYLIKTRGQQVTLSCSPISGHRSVSWYQQTPGQGLQFLFEYFSETQRNKGNFPGRFSGRQFSNSRSEMNVSTLELGDSALYLCASSLEGRGFAEAFFGQGTRLTVV.

In nucleotides, the CDR3 is TGTGCCAGTGGGGGGGATAGCAATCAGCCCCAGCATTTT. Its protein product is CASGGDSNQPQHF. The chain is built from TRBV28 and TRBJ1-5, with D possibly being TRBD1 (5 bases). The CDR3 is 13 amino acids. V lost 9 bases and J 0 bases, leaving 9 bases between the germline ends. Germline assignment: CDR1 MDHEN and CDR2 SYDVKM.

This chain links TRBV21-1 with TRBJ1-4. TRBV21-1 is designated a pseudogene. CDR3 length: 13 amino acids. CDR3 residues: CASSKSCRWQRFF. The CDR3 coding sequence is TGTGCCAGCAGCAAATCGTGCCGGTGGCAGCGCTTTTTT.

J is TRBJ2-1 and V is TRBV11-3, with D possibly matching TRBD2 (6 bases). Germline V gives CDR1 SGHNT, CDR2 YENEEA. The CDR3 totals 16 residues. The germline V and J ends were trimmed by 1 base and 0 bases, with 10 bases remaining between them. CDR3 nucleotide sequence: TGTGCCAGCAGCTTAGGCGGCGGGGTCTCCTACAATGAGCAGTTCTTC. Translation: CASSLGGGVSYNEQFF.

The table lists this clone with many counts. For the CDR3, the DNA is TGTGCCAGCTCCCAGGAGGGGACAGGGGGTCAGCCCCAGCATTTT. Translation: CASSQEGTGGQPQHF. The V and J genes are TRBV2 and TRBJ1-5, with 11 bases fitting TRBD1. This CDR3 region has 15 residues. V shed 8 bases and J 6 bases; nucleotides not matched to a gene: 9. Germline V gives CDR1 SNHLY, CDR2 FYNNEI.

The chain links TRBV5-1 to TRBJ1-2; 7 positions agree with TRBD1. There are 14 residues in the CDR3. Unmatched junction bases numbered 7, after V lost 0 bases and J lost 8 bases. The germline gives CDR1 SGHRS, CDR2 YFSETQ. CDR3 DNA sequence: TGCGCCAGCAGCTTGGAGCTGACAGGGCAAGGCTACACCTTC. It is translated as CASSLELTGQGYTF.

The CDR3 coding sequence is TGTGCCATAGGAGATGAAGCTTTCTTT. Its protein is CAIGDEAFF. J is TRBJ1-1 and V is TRBV7-9; no firm D call. This CDR3 contains 9 residues. Trimming stripped 10 bases from V and 7 bases from J, with 7 bases between. Per germline, CDR1 SEHNR and CDR2 FQNEAQ (reference sequence). The entire variable domain, with the rest obtained from reference TRBV7-9 and TRBJ1-1, is as follows: DTGVSQNPRHKITKRGQNVTFRCDPISEHNRLYWYRQTLGQGPEFLTYFQNEAQLEKSRLLSDRFSAERPKGSFSTLEIQRTEQGDSAMYLCAIGDEAFFGQGTRLTVV.

The rearrangement joins TRBV11-2 to TRBJ2-2; 10 bases are shared with TRBD1. The ends lost 1 base at V and 6 bases at J; junction bases unmatched: 5. The CDR3 has 16 amino acids. In germline, CDR1 is SGHAT, CDR2 FQNNGV. The CDR3 DNA is TGTGCCAGCAGCTTAGTTGGACAGGGGGTAGCCGGGGAGCTGTTTTTT. This codes for CASSLVGQGVAGELFF. Based on the CDR3 plus reference TRBV11-2 and TRBJ2-2, the full variable domain is EAGVAQSPRYKIIEKRQSVAFWCNPISGHATLYWYQQILGQGPKLLIQFQNNGVVDDSQLPKDRFSAERLKGVDSTLKIQPAKLEDSAVYLCASSLVGQGVAGELFFGEGSRLTVL.

Details on this clone: Additional DNA sequences in this sample encode the identical CDR3. The rearrangement uses TRBV5-1 and TRBJ1-3; D uncertain. The CDR3 spans 15 residues. The germline gives CDR1 SGHRS, CDR2 YFSETQ. V was clipped by 0 bases and J by 1 base, with 8 bases between them. The CDR3 DNA sequence: TGCGCCAGCAGCTTGGATTCGGGTTCTGGAAACACCATATATTTT. This translates into CASSLDSGSGNTIYF.

In this sample, this clone turned up once. The chain couples TRBV2 to TRBJ2-5; 13 bases match TRBD2. Per germline, CDR1 SNHLY and CDR2 FYNNEI. The junction had 6 bases not matched to a gene; V was cut back by 6 bases and J by 5 bases. The CDR3 has 15 residues. The CDR3 region has the DNA TGTGCCAGCAGACCGGGACTAGCGGGAATGGAGACCCAGTACTTC. The encoded protein is CASRPGLAGMETQYF.

The chain links TRBV5-1 to TRBJ2-5; D ambiguous. The CDR3 runs 14 residues. Per germline, CDR1 SGHRS and CDR2 YFSETQ. V lost 3 bases to trimming and J lost 4 bases, with 13 bases between them. The CDR3 DNA follows: TGCGCCAGCAGCTCCTCTCAGGCAGGAGAGACCCAGTACTTC. It translates to CASSSSQAGETQYF.

This rearrangement joins TRBV24-1 to TRBJ1-2; D is undetermined. The V gene's germline CDR1 is KGHDR and CDR2 SFDVKD. The CDR3 consists of 11 residues. V lost 10 bases and J lost 4, with 9 bases in between. DNA of the CDR3: TGTGCCACTTCGGGAACCTATGGCTACACCTTC. It specifies CATSGTYGYTF.

The table lists this clone with a count of one. The CDR3 sequence: CASRQRTGMRTEAFF. The CDR3 DNA follows: TGTGCCAGCAGACAACGGACAGGGATGCGGACTGAAGCTTTCTTT. J is TRBJ1-1 and V is TRBV2, with 8 nucleotides matching TRBD1. Germline-derived CDR1 and CDR2 are SNHLY and FYNNEI. Trimming cost V 6 bases and J 5 bases; bases outside gene matches: 11. This CDR3 region has 15 residues.

The chain is built from TRBV12-3 or TRBV12-4 and TRBJ2-3; D gene ambiguous. The length of the CDR3 is 11 residues. Trimming shortened V by 6 bases and J by 6 bases, and 7 bases separated the two germline ends. The CDR3 loop is CASSFLDTQYF. In nucleotides, the CDR3 is TGTGCCAGCAGCTTTTTGGATACGCAGTATTTT.

V is TRBV6-1 and J is TRBJ1-5, with 7 bases fitting TRBD1. The germline V gene has CDR1 MNHNS and CDR2 SASEGT. V lost 0 bases, J lost 8 bases, and 4 bases stayed unmatched. CDR3 length: 14 residues. CDR3 protein: CASSEARGPEPQHF. CDR3 nucleotides: TGTGCCAGCAGTGAAGCAAGGGGGCCGGAGCCCCAGCATTTT.